One and the same sample provided the 11 T cell receptor beta chains below, sequenced in a study of cytomegalovirus exposure and HLA in healthy donors. The PCR used 60 Vbeta and 13 Jbeta primers. Profiling relied on immunoSEQ multiplex PCR, and the TCRdb table lists in-frame clones only, not all of them. The repertoire holds about 120,000 clones, with roughly 68% as singletons. Sequenced material: PBMCs. The receptor set was obtained from a woman aged 30 to 39 in good health and CMV-seronegative.

The chain has TRBV18 and TRBJ2-7; 11 bases fit TRBD2. Per germline, CDR1 KGHSH and CDR2 LQKENI. After removal of 1 base from V and 0 bases from J, the junction contained 8 bases not matched to a gene. The CDR3 spans 18 residues. The CDR3: CASSPQRGTSGTSYEQYF. CDR3 nucleotides: TGTGCCAGCTCACCACAACGGGGGACTAGCGGAACCTCCTACGAGCAGTACTTC.

This chain links TRBV18 with TRBJ2-1; TRBD2 aligns across 11 bases. CDR1 and CDR2 (germline): KGHSH, LQKENI. This CDR3 has 16 amino acids. The V gene end was trimmed by 0 bases and the J gene end by 8 bases; junction bases not matched to a gene: 6. The CDR3 DNA is TGTGCCAGCTCACCACCCCTAGCGGGAGGTTTATATGAGCAGTTCTTC. Its protein product is CASSPPLAGGLYEQFF.

V and J are TRBV5-1 and TRBJ2-1, with 8 bases fitting TRBD2. The V and J ends lost 3 bases and 9 bases, in that order; junction bases with no gene match: 11. This CDR3 contains 15 residues. The germline V gene has CDR1 SGHRS and CDR2 YFSETQ. This CDR3 reads CASSSPGGRLSEQFF. As DNA, the CDR3 is TGCGCCAGCAGCTCCCCTGGCGGGAGGCTCAGTGAGCAGTTCTTC.

The table lists this clone with a few counts. This chain uses TRBV6-6 with TRBJ1-3; 7 bases are shared with TRBD1. Losses at the gene ends were 4 bases for V and 4 bases for J; bases not matched to a gene: 4. CDR1 is MNHNY and CDR2 is SVGAGI in the germline V gene (reference sequence). CDR3 length: 14 residues. CDR3 region: CASSFGQDGNTIYF. The CDR3 DNA reads TGTGCCAGCAGTTTCGGACAGGACGGAAACACCATATATTTT.

The J gene is TRBJ1-5, the V gene TRBV28; D perhaps matches TRBD1 (5 bases). The ends were cut back, 6 bases at V and 6 bases at J, with 12 bases in the middle. The CDR3 is made up of 13 amino acids. The V gene's germline CDR1 is MDHEN and CDR2 SYDVKM. Written as DNA, the CDR3 is TGTGCCAGCAGACCCCTCGGGGGTCAGCCCCAGCATTTT. Translation: CASRPLGGQPQHF.

V is TRBV7-3 and J is TRBJ2-1; 8 bases agree with TRBD2. The germline V gene has CDR1 SGHTA and CDR2 FQGTGA. The length of the CDR3 is 16 residues. V was clipped by 2 bases and J by 8 bases; unmatched bases: 11. CDR3 residues: CASSLGFSGIGDEQFF. The CDR3 coding sequence is TGTGCCAGCAGCTTAGGATTTAGCGGGATTGGCGATGAGCAGTTCTTC. The variable domain in full, with the rest retrieved from reference TRBV7-3 and TRBJ2-1, is GAGVSQTPSNKVTEKGKYVELRCDPISGHTALYWYRQSLGQGPEFLIYFQGTGAADDSGLPNDRFFAVRPEGSVSTLKIQRTERGDSAVYLCASSLGFSGIGDEQFFGPGTRLTVL.

V usage is TRBV7-9 and J usage is TRBJ2-3, with 9 positions matching TRBD1. The germline CDR1 and CDR2 sequences are SEHNR and FQNEAQ (reference sequence). The CDR3 is 15 amino acids. The junction had 5 bases not matched to a gene; V was cut back by 7 bases and J by 0 bases. CDR3 nucleotides: TGTGCCAGCACCCAACAGGGGGCTAGCACAGATACGCAGTATTTT. Translation: CASTQQGASTDTQYF. The complete variable domain, with remaining parts taken from reference TRBV7-9 and TRBJ2-3, reads DTGVSQNPRHKITKRGQNVTFRCDPISEHNRLYWYRQTLGQGPEFLTYFQNEAQLEKSRLLSDRFSAERPKGSFSTLEIQRTEQGDSAMYLCASTQQGASTDTQYFGPGTRLTVL.

The V gene is TRBV19, the J gene TRBJ1-2, with 10 bases identical to TRBD1. The V and J ends lost 7 bases and 7 bases, in that order; junction bases with no gene match: 6. This CDR3 comprises 13 residues. Looked up from germline, CDR1 is LNHDA and CDR2 is SQIVND (reference sequence). As DNA, the CDR3 is TGTGCCAGTACCTACGACAGGGGGCTTGGCTACACCTTC. Translation gives CASTYDRGLGYTF.

The table lists this clone with a few counts. The chain employs TRBV5-1 and TRBJ2-1; 16 bases fit TRBD2. From germline, CDR1 is SGHRS and CDR2 YFSETQ. The V gene end was trimmed by 5 bases and the J gene end by 7 bases; junction bases not matched to a gene: 9. This CDR3 spans 17 amino acids. This CDR3 reads CASSPGTSGRAWNEQFF. DNA of the CDR3: TGCGCCAGCAGTCCTGGGACTAGCGGGAGGGCCTGGAATGAGCAGTTCTTC.

The genes are TRBV19 and TRBJ1-2; perhaps TRBD1 as D (6 bases). CDR3 length: 15 residues. Germline-derived CDR1 and CDR2 are LNHDA and SQIVND (reference sequence). V was pared by 2 bases and J by 6 bases, with 16 bases between. The CDR3 DNA follows: TGTGCCAGTAGTATACAGGGGCGGAAGGTGAATGGCTACACCTTC. Translation: CASSIQGRKVNGYTF.

The rearrangement joins TRBV5-4 to TRBJ2-2, with 11 bases that match TRBD2. Germline CDR1 SGHNT, CDR2 YYREEE (reference sequence). CDR3 length: 19 amino acids. The ends lost 2 bases at V and 0 bases at J; junction bases unmatched: 9. The CDR3, as DNA: TGTGCCAGCAGCTTCAGGCTAGCGGGAGGTAACTCGAACACCGGGGAGCTGTTTTTT. It translates to CASSFRLAGGNSNTGELFF.